The 32 T cell receptor beta chains given below trace back to one sample, sequenced in a study of blood T cells in healthy people across ages. Using a J-beta primer mix together with a sample-barcoded 5' primer, a second PCR was run for about 6 to 11 cycles. TCRdb processed the 5' RACE reads anew with MiXCR; each CDR3 protein has one entry. The sample lists approximately 730,000 distinct CDR3 sequences, around half occurring once. Sequenced input: blood. These receptors were obtained from an elderly man in good health.

The rearrangement uses TRBV10-3 and TRBJ2-3; unclear D gene. The V gene lost 7 bases and the J gene lost 0 bases, with 14 bases spanning the gap. The CDR3 is 15 amino acids. The germline gives CDR1 ENHRY, CDR2 SYGVKD. The CDR3 protein is CAINSSPSSTDTQYF. The CDR3 DNA reads as TGTGCCATCAACAGCAGCCCGTCTAGCACAGATACGCAGTATTTT.

J is TRBJ2-5 and V is TRBV3-1; D gene ambiguous. The length of the CDR3 is 12 residues. Trimming took off 1 base at V and 8 bases at J, with 8 bases between the two ends. Germline values: CDR1 LGHDT, CDR2 YNNKEL (reference sequence). CDR3 amino acids: CASSQAANTQYF. CDR3 DNA sequence: TGTGCCAGCAGCCAAGCAGCGAACACCCAGTACTTC.

The rearrangement joins TRBV3-1 to TRBJ2-3; 8 positions match TRBD1. CDR3 length: 14 amino acids. The ends lost 5 bases at V and 3 bases at J; junction bases unmatched: 4. Germline-derived CDR1 and CDR2 are LGHDT and YNNKEL (reference sequence). DNA for the CDR3: TGTGCCAGCAGCTTGACAGGGGAGACAGATACGCAGTATTTT. Residues: CASSLTGETDTQYF.

The rearrangement joins TRBV29-1 to TRBJ2-1, with 13 bases aligning to TRBD2. This CDR3 region has 17 residues. Germline V gene data show CDR1 as SQVTM and CDR2 as ANQGSEA. Trimming at V came to 2 bases and at J to 1 base, leaving 5 bases not matched to a gene. The CDR3 DNA follows: TGCAGCGTTGAATCCACTAGCGGGAGGGGGTCCTACAATGAGCAGTTCTTC. Amino acid sequence: CSVESTSGRGSYNEQFF.

The chain combines TRBV12-3 or TRBV12-4 with TRBJ2-3; D may be TRBD1 or TRBD2 (6 bases each). Deletions cut 9 bases from V and 14 bases from J, with 24 bases between. The CDR3 runs to 13 residues. CDR3 sequence: CASNGRGAGYAYF. CDR3 in DNA: TGTGCCAGTAATGGTAGGGGGGCCGGATACGCGTATTTT.

This clonotype was recorded many times. The chain carries TRBV29-1 and TRBJ2-7; D might be TRBD1 or TRBD2, each matching 6 bases. CDR1 SQVTM and CDR2 ANQGSEA come from the germline V gene. The V and J ends lost 4 bases and 9 bases respectively, with 19 bases between them. CDR3 length equals 13 residues. The CDR3: CSVVGGGSPGQYF. CDR3 nucleotide sequence: TGCAGCGTTGTGGGGGGCGGTTCCCCCGGGCAGTACTTC.

The V call is TRBV3-1, the J call TRBJ2-2; D not certain. This CDR3 is 15 amino acids long. Trimming pared 1 base from V and 5 bases from J, leaving 11 bases between. The germline CDR1 and CDR2 sequences are LGHDT and YNNKEL (reference sequence). CDR3 loop: CASSQAQTRTGELFF. CDR3 DNA: TGTGCCAGCAGCCAAGCACAGACGAGAACCGGGGAGCTGTTTTTT.

This clonotype was counted between two and nine times. The V and J genes are TRBV29-1 and TRBJ2-7, with TRBD2 matching over 12 bases. There are 16 residues in the CDR3. Trimming cost V 4 bases and J 5 bases; bases outside gene matches: 12. The germline CDR1 and CDR2 sequences are SQVTM and ANQGSEA. The chain's CDR3 is CSVVGASGTSGHEQYF. The CDR3 DNA is TGCAGCGTTGTGGGCGCTTCAGGGACTAGCGGGCACGAGCAGTACTTC.

The chain employs TRBV28 and TRBJ2-5; tentative D call: TRBD1 (5 bases). The CDR3 runs to 15 residues. Trimming cost V 6 bases and J 9 bases, with 23 bases left between them. Germline V gene lookup returns CDR1 MDHEN and CDR2 SYDVKM. The CDR3 DNA is TGTGCCAGCAGAAAAGGGGCAGACTGGGGCTGGGCCCAGTACTTC. Translating gives CASRKGADWGWAQYF.

The V gene is TRBV5-8, the J gene TRBJ2-5; no definite D call. CDR1 is SGHTS and CDR2 is YDEGEE in the germline V gene. CDR3 length: 13 residues. Trimming removed 3 bases at V and 5 bases at J, with 11 bases between. The CDR3 spells CASSSPPVETQYF. For the CDR3, the DNA is TGTGCCAGCAGCTCGCCCCCCGTCGAGACCCAGTACTTC.

The V call is TRBV9, the J call TRBJ2-7; the D is unclear. Deletions cut 0 bases from V and 3 bases from J, with 10 bases between. The germline gives CDR1 SGDLS, CDR2 YYNGEE. CDR3 length: 14 amino acids. The CDR3 region has the DNA TGTGCCAGCAGCGTAGGGAACTCGGGCTACGAGCAGTACTTC. Translating gives CASSVGNSGYEQYF. The full variable domain, in which reference TRBV9 and TRBJ2-7 provide the parts outside the CDR3, is DSGVTQTPKHLITATGQRVTLRCSPRSGDLSVYWYQQSLDQGLQFLIQYYNGEERAKGNILERFSAQQFPDLHSELNLSSLELGDSALYFCASSVGNSGYEQYFGPGTRLTVT.

This sequence joins TRBV6-2 or TRBV6-3 and TRBJ2-4; TRBD1 matches at 12 bases. V lost 6 bases, J lost 3 bases, and 6 bases stayed unmatched. The CDR3 covers 16 residues. Germline loops: CDR1 MNHEY, CDR2 SVGEGT. CDR3 nucleotides: TGTGCCAGCAGCCCCGGGACAGGGGGCGGCAAAAACATTCAGTACTTC. It translates to CASSPGTGGGKNIQYF.

This clonotype was seen more than once but under ten times. This sequence joins TRBV29-1 and TRBJ2-7; 10 bases are shared with TRBD1. The CDR3 runs to 13 residues. The V segment lost 3 bases and the J segment 10 bases; nucleotides outside the gene matches: 9. CDR1 is SQVTM and CDR2 is ANQGSEA in the germline V gene. CDR3 region: CSVDLGQGLAQYF. In DNA form, the CDR3 reads TGCAGCGTTGATTTGGGACAGGGGCTTGCCCAGTACTTC.

This sequence joins TRBV5-1 and TRBJ2-1; D gene unclear. The CDR3 totals 14 residues. V was cut by 4 bases and J by 8 bases, with 16 bases left in between. Germline V gene lookup returns CDR1 SGHRS and CDR2 YFSETQ. The CDR3 here is CASSPTPGQHEQFF. The CDR3 DNA reads as TGCGCCAGCAGCCCCACACCCGGTCAGCATGAGCAGTTCTTC.

V gene TRBV18 combines with J gene TRBJ2-1; D is perhaps TRBD2 (7 bases). The germline V gene has CDR1 KGHSH and CDR2 LQKENI. The CDR3 has 18 residues. Trimming removed 5 bases from V and 4 bases from J, with 24 bases in between. For the CDR3, the DNA is TGTGCCAGCTCAAGGGGCGGGGGCCGGTCTCCCGAGTACAATGAGCAGTTCTTC. Translation: CASSRGGGRSPEYNEQFF.

To note about this clonotype: One end of the junction fails to match germline, which may point to a read error. V gene TRBV6-5 combines with J gene TRBJ1-6; D uncertain. Germline CDR1 and CDR2: MNHEY and SVGAGI. The CDR3 runs 18 residues. CDR3 loop: CASSYSNIGGSYNSPLHF. DNA of the CDR3: TGTGCCAGCAGCTACTCGAATATTGGAGGGTCTTATAATTCACCCCTCCACTTT.

This clonotype has more than one count but fewer than ten. The rearrangement uses TRBV20-1 and TRBJ2-1, with 7 positions matching TRBD1. The V gene's germline CDR1 is DFQATT and CDR2 SNEGSKA (reference sequence). V dropped 5 bases and J dropped 6; count of bases not matched to a gene: 10. There are 14 residues in the CDR3. In nucleotides, the CDR3 is TGCAGTGCTCTTCTCCCGGGACAGTTCAATGAGCAGTTCTTC. It yields the protein CSALLPGQFNEQFF.

This chain joins TRBV6-5 and TRBJ1-2, with 7 positions matching TRBD1. The CDR3 runs 14 residues. J lost 5 bases, V lost 6 bases, and 9 bases had no gene match. Germline V CDR1 and CDR2: MNHEY, SVGAGI. The CDR3 is CASRLPGQTYGYTF. The CDR3 DNA reads as TGTGCCAGCAGACTGCCGGGACAGACTTATGGCTACACCTTC.

To note about this clonotype: A much more abundant neighbour one base away suggests this may be a read error. V and J are TRBV28 and TRBJ2-3; D perhaps matches TRBD2 (5 bases). Between the trimmed V and J ends, which lost 6 bases and 9 bases, there was a span of 16 bases. The germline CDR1 and CDR2 sequences are MDHEN and SYDVKM. The CDR3 runs 13 residues. CDR3 residues: CASRVGVGETQYF. Written as DNA, the CDR3 is TGTGCCAGCAGGGTGGGAGTTGGAGAGACGCAGTATTTT. The complete variable domain, with remaining parts taken from reference TRBV28 and TRBJ2-3, reads DVKVTQSSRYLVKRTGEKVFLECVQDMDHENMFWYRQDPGLGLRLIYFSYDVKMKEKGDIPEGYSVSREKKERFSLILESASTNQTSMYLCASRVGVGETQYFGPGTRLTVL.

This clonotype has only a few counts. This chain connects TRBV12-3 or TRBV12-4 to TRBJ2-1; D is perhaps TRBD2 (5 bases). The CDR3 is made up of 13 amino acids. V was cut by 3 bases and J by 7 bases, with 10 bases left in between. Written as DNA, the CDR3 is TGTGCCAGCAGTTTGTGGGAGTTGAATGAGCAGTTCTTC. Protein: CASSLWELNEQFF.

The V call is TRBV7-9, the J call TRBJ2-5; D remains ambiguous. The DNA end favors TRBJ2-7, so the J call may be wrong. Germline V gives CDR1 SEHNR, CDR2 FQNEAQ (reference sequence). The CDR3 runs to 14 residues. CDR3 residues: CASSPPGPIYEQYF. As DNA, the CDR3 is TGTGCCAGCAGTCCTCCGGGCCCTATCTACGAGCAGTACTTC.

This chain connects TRBV20-1 to TRBJ2-7; D remains unclear. The germline V gene has CDR1 DFQATT and CDR2 SNEGSKA (reference sequence). CDR3 length: 13 amino acids. Trimming cost V 1 base and J 4 bases, with 11 bases left between them. CDR3 amino acids: CSARVQTRYEQYF. CDR3 bases: TGCAGTGCTAGAGTTCAGACTCGTTACGAGCAGTACTTC.

This chain uses TRBV20-1 with TRBJ1-1; 8 nucleotides agree with TRBD1. J was trimmed by 7 bases and V by 7 bases; bases with no gene match: 8. Germline CDR1 is DFQATT and CDR2 is SNEGSKA (reference sequence). The CDR3 spans 12 residues. CDR3 amino acids: CSVIDRGNEAFF. The CDR3, as DNA: TGCAGTGTCATCGACAGGGGAAATGAAGCTTTCTTT.

The V gene is TRBV20-1, the J gene TRBJ2-5, with 9 bases identical to TRBD1. The closer fit of TRBJ2-7 to the DNA end suggests the J call may be wrong. The V gene's germline CDR1 is DFQATT and CDR2 SNEGSKA (reference sequence). There are 11 residues in the CDR3. The CDR3 bases are TGCAGTGCTGAGGGACAGGGCGAGCAGTACTTC. It encodes CSAEGQGEQYF.

The rearrangement uses TRBV18 and TRBJ2-7, with 7 positions matching TRBD1. CDR3 length equals 14 residues. In germline, CDR1 is KGHSH, CDR2 LQKENI. The V segment lost 4 bases and the J segment 2 bases; nucleotides outside the gene matches: 5. The CDR3 region has the DNA TGTGCCAGCTCACACGGACAGGACCCCTACGAGCAGTACTTC. Residues: CASSHGQDPYEQYF.

As concerns this clonotype: Germline and junction disagree at one end, which may indicate a read error. The chain couples TRBV15 to TRBJ2-5; 7 bases are a match to TRBD1. This CDR3 contains 15 residues. The germline gives CDR1 LNHNV, CDR2 YYDKDF (reference sequence). The CDR3 loop is CVTSRDSGGRETQYF. DNA for the CDR3: TGTGTCACCAGCAGAGACTCAGGGGGACGGGAGACCCAGTACTTC.

The rearrangement joins TRBV18 to TRBJ2-3, with D perhaps matching TRBD2 (6 bases). CDR1 is KGHSH and CDR2 is LQKENI in the germline V gene. V lost 4 bases, J lost 3 bases, and 17 bases lay in between. There are 16 residues in the CDR3. The CDR3 region has the DNA TGTGCCAGCTCACTACTGCATGGAGGGAGGACAGATACGCAGTATTTT. Translation: CASSLLHGGRTDTQYF.

This clonotype was detected once. The chain joins TRBV6-1 to TRBJ1-2; 10 positions match TRBD1. With V trimmed by 7 bases and J by 1 base, 3 bases remained unmatched. The CDR3 is made up of 14 amino acids. From germline, CDR1 is MNHNS and CDR2 SASEGT. For the CDR3, the DNA is TGTGCCAGCACTAGGACAGGGGGTAACTATGGCTACACCTTC. Translating it yields CASTRTGGNYGYTF.

The chain couples TRBV10-3 to TRBJ1-4; 10 bases agree with TRBD1. V lost 7 bases and J lost 7; bases outside the gene matches: 6. The CDR3 spans 14 residues. Looked up from germline, CDR1 is ENHRY and CDR2 is SYGVKD. The CDR3 region is CAITEDRGAEKLFF. The DNA for the CDR3 is TGTGCCATCACCGAGGACAGGGGGGCTGAAAAACTGTTTTTT.

This clonotype has more than one count but fewer than ten. The chain is built from TRBV7-9 and TRBJ2-3, with D unclear. This CDR3 is built from 14 residues. Germline CDR1 reads SEHNR; CDR2 reads FQNEAQ (reference sequence). Deletions cut 3 bases from V and 5 bases from J, with 12 bases between. Here the CDR3 DNA reads TGTGCCAGCAGCTTGCAGCCAGGCAGAGATACGCAGTATTTT. Amino acid sequence: CASSLQPGRDTQYF.

There are a few counts of this clonotype. V gene TRBV12-3 or TRBV12-4 combines with J gene TRBJ2-6; D gene unclear. Trimming stripped 6 bases from V and 0 bases from J, with 12 bases between. The CDR3 has 16 residues. The CDR3 DNA reads as TGTGCCAGCAGCTCAGGCAGGACCTCTGGGGCCAACGTCCTGACTTTC. Amino acids: CASSSGRTSGANVLTF.

The chain uses TRBV29-1 and TRBJ2-3, with 10 nucleotides matching TRBD1. Looked up from germline, CDR1 is SQVTM and CDR2 is ANQGSEA. Losses at the gene ends were 6 bases for V and 5 bases for J; bases not matched to a gene: 2. This CDR3 has 12 amino acids. DNA of the CDR3: TGCAGCGTGGGGACAGGGGTAGATACGCAGTATTTT. This sequence encodes CSVGTGVDTQYF.